Listed below are T cell receptor beta chains from one sample, sequenced in a study of response to subunit inactivated influenza vaccine. TCRdb ran MiXCR on the RT-PCR reads and lists one entry per CDR3 protein. Among about 780,000 distinct CDR3 sequences listed, approximately 18% were seen once. Sequenced here: PBMCs from blood, sampled 5 to 6 days after vaccination. Receptors originate from a man in his fifties or sixties who received an inactivated influenza vaccine. CDR3s include the opening cysteine and the closing phenylalanine or tryptophan. A D gene is named only where the DNA matches it firmly. Part of the rows lack a size; the others show once, few, many or a class for expanded clones.

D	V	J	size	CDR3	DNA
NA	TRBV5-1	TRBJ1-2	NA	CASRRGGTNYGYTF	TGCGCCAGCCGACGCGGGGGGACTAACTATGGCTACACCTTC
TRBD2	TRBV12-3/TRBV12-4	TRBJ2-3	few	CASSFNWGGRGDTQYF	TGTGCCAGCAGTTTCAACTGGGGGGGAAGAGGAGATACGCAGTATTTT
TRBD2	TRBV29-1	TRBJ2-5	few	CSVTRGVETQYF	TGCAGCGTAACACGGGGGGTAGAGACCCAGTACTTC
TRBD1	TRBV20-1	TRBJ1-5	few	CSAVLTGGVSAQHF	TGCAGTGCTGTCCTGACAGGGGGCGTTTCTGCCCAGCATTTT
NA	TRBV10-2	TRBJ2-1	once	CASSGDFNEQFF	TGCGCCAGCAGCGGGGACTTCAATGAGCAGTTCTTC
TRBD1	TRBV2	TRBJ2-6	few	CASGTALSGANVLTF	TGTGCCAGCGGGACAGCTCTCTCTGGGGCCAACGTCCTGACTTTC
NA	TRBV9	TRBJ2-5	NA	CASSAPGAHRETQYF	TGTGCCAGCAGCGCTCCCGGGGCCCATCGAGAGACCCAGTACTTC
NA	TRBV10-3	TRBJ2-3	NA	CAISPGGDTQYF	TGTGCCATCAGCCCCGGAGGGGATACGCAGTATTTT
NA	TRBV5-6	TRBJ2-5	NA	CASSTLPGRQETQYF	TGTGCCAGCAGCACCCTGCCGGGACGACAAGAGACCCAGTACTTC
NA	TRBV10-3	TRBJ2-1	NA	CAISEELPFSYNEQFF	TGTGCCATCAGTGAGGAACTACCCTTCTCCTACAATGAGCAGTTCTTC
TRBD1	TRBV12-5	TRBJ2-1	few	CASGSAGTGDPISYNEQFF	TGTGCTAGTGGTTCAGCCGGGACAGGGGACCCCATCTCCTACAATGAGCAGTTCTTC